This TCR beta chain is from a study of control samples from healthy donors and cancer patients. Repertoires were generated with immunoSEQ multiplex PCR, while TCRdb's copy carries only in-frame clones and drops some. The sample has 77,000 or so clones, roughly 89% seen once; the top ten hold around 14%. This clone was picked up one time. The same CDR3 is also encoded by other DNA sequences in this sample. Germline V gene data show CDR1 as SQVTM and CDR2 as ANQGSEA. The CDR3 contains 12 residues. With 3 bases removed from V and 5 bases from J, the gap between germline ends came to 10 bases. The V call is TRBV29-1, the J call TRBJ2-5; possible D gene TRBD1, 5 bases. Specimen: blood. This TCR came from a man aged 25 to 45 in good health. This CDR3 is CSVEGQGETQYF. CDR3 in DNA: TGCAGCGTTGAGGGCCAGGGTGAGACCCAGTACTTC.